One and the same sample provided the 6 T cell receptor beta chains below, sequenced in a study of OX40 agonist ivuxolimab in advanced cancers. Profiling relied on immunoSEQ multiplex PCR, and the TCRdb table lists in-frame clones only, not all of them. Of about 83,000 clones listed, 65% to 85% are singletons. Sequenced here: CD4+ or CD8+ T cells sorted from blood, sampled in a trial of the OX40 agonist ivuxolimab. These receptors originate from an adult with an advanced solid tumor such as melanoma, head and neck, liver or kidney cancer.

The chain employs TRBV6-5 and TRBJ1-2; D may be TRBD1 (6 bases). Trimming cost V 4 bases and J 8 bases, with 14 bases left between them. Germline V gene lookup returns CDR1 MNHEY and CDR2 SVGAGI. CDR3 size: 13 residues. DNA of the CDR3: TGTGCCAGCAGTTTCCAACAGGGAAGCGGCTACACCTTC. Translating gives CASSFQQGSGYTF.

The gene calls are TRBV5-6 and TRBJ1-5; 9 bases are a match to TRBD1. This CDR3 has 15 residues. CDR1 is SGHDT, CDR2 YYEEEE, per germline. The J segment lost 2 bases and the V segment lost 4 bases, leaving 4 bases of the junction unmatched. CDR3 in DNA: TGTGCCAGCAGCGCTCGGACAGGGGGCAATCAGCCCCAGCATTTT. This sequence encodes CASSARTGGNQPQHF.

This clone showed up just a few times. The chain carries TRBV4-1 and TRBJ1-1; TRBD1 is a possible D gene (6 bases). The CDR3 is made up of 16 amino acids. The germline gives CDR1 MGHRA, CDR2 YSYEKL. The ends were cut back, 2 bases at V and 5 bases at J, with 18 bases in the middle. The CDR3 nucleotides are TGCGCCAGCAGCCAAAGCAGGGGACGGGGCGAGACTGAAGCTTTCTTT. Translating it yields CASSQSRGRGETEAFF.

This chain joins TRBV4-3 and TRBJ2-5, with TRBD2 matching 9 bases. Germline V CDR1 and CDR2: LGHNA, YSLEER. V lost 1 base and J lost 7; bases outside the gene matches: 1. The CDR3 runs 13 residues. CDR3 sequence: CASSQGAGGTQYF. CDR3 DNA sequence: TGCGCCAGCAGCCAAGGAGCGGGAGGGACCCAGTACTTC.

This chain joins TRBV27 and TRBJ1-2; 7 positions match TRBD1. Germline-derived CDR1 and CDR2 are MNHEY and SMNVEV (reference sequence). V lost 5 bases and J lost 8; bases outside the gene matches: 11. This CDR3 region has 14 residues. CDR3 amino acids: CASSLRGGGGGYTF. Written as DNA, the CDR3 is TGTGCCAGCAGTCTCAGGGGAGGGGGCGGAGGCTACACCTTC.

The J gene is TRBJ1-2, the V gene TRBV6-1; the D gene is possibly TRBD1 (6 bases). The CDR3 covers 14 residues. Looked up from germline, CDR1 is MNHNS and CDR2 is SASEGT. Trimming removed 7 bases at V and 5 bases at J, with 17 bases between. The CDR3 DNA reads TGTGCCAGCAAAAAGAAAGGGACATGGTATGGCTACACCTTC. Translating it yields CASKKKGTWYGYTF.